The clone carrying this T cell receptor (beta chain) was counted a few times. Its antigen is still unknown. This entry comes from a study of cytomegalovirus exposure and HLA in healthy donors. Study observations and caveats: As a later analysis showed, a missense DCLRE1C variant was linked to trimming of TCR beta V- and J-genes. A previous analysis found most TCR beta V segments productive roughly 90% or roughly 30% of the time.

Trimming shortened V by 6 bases and J by 1 base, and 9 bases separated the two germline ends. There are 14 residues in the CDR3. Germline CDR1 MNHEY, CDR2 SVGAGI. The PCR used 60 Vbeta and 13 Jbeta primers. In the study's own analysis: Around 11 million of 75 million to 85 million unique TCR beta chains were shared, per a later count. TCRdb's table, derived via immunoSEQ multiplex PCR, lists solely in-frame clones and lacks some. V, J and clone size are those of that table, while D and trimming were read from the DNA. The repertoire holds 250,000 to 350,000 clones, with roughly 90% as singletons. Sequencing was carried out using PBMCs. The V call is TRBV6-5, the J call TRBJ2-2, with D possibly being TRBD1 (6 bases). The sequence derives from a man aged 35 to 55 in good health and CMV-seropositive. The CDR3 region is CASRWTENTGELFF. The CDR3 nucleotides read TGTGCCAGCAGGTGGACAGAGAACACCGGGGAGCTGTTTTTT.